These 12 T cell receptor beta chains were sequenced from one sample in a study of neurological immune-mediated disorders. In TCRdb, the 5' RACE reads were re-called with MiXCR into one record per CDR3 protein. The data show some 50,000 distinct CDR3 sequences, with roughly 15% seen just once and 4.4% held by the top ten. The sample was PBMCs. These receptors came from a man between 60 and 70 years old in good health.

This clonotype was recorded at least ten times. V gene TRBV20-1 combines with J gene TRBJ2-7; TRBD1 or TRBD2 may be the D gene (6 bases each). CDR3 size: 13 residues. CDR1 is DFQATT and CDR2 is SNEGSKA in the germline V gene (reference sequence). V was trimmed by 3 bases and J by 6 bases, leaving 15 bases between them. Written as DNA, the CDR3 is TGCAGTGCTAGTCCGGGGGCTGGGGGCGAGCAGTACTTC. Translated: CSASPGAGGEQYF.

The V gene is TRBV14, the J gene TRBJ2-2; no clear D gene. Per the germline V gene, CDR1 is SGHDN and CDR2 is FVKESK. The ends were cut back, 1 base at V and 1 base at J, with 7 bases in the middle. The CDR3 is made up of 15 amino acids. The CDR3 loop reads CASSQGLWNTGELFF. The CDR3 DNA follows: TGTGCCAGCAGCCAAGGGTTGTGGAACACCGGGGAGCTGTTTTTT.

The sample holds many counts of this clonotype. The rearrangement links TRBV7-2 to TRBJ2-3; D unclear. Looked up from germline, CDR1 is SGHTA and CDR2 is FQGNSA. This CDR3 is 14 amino acids long. Trimming took 4 bases from V and 0 from J, leaving 8 bases between them. The CDR3 loop reads CASSSGGSTDTQYF. The DNA for the CDR3 is TGTGCCAGCAGCTCAGGCGGTAGCACAGATACGCAGTATTTT.

In this sample, this clonotype turned up many times. V gene TRBV12-3 or TRBV12-4 combines with J gene TRBJ2-7, with a weak D call TRBD1 (7 bases). Trimming removed 5 bases at V and 7 bases at J, with 24 bases between. The CDR3 consists of 16 residues. The chain's CDR3 is CASSTQGQRREREQYF. In nucleotides, the CDR3 is TGTGCCAGCAGTACTCAGGGACAGAGGAGGGAACGGGAGCAGTACTTC.

This clonotype was picked up many times. The chain has TRBV28 and TRBJ1-4, with D possibly being TRBD1 (6 bases). The V end was cut by 5 bases, the J end by 1 base, with 14 bases between. Germline V gene lookup returns CDR1 MDHEN and CDR2 SYDVKM. The CDR3 spans 16 residues. The CDR3 here is CASSPLQGRTNEKLFF. CDR3 sequence (DNA): TGTGCCAGCAGTCCCCTCCAGGGGCGAACTAATGAAAAACTGTTTTTT.

This clonotype has at least ten counts. The chain's CDR3 is CASSSGLPTVTDTQYF. CDR3 sequence (DNA): TGCGCCAGCAGCTCGGGACTCCCAACAGTCACAGATACGCAGTATTTT. The chain carries TRBV5-1 and TRBJ2-3, with D maybe TRBD2 (6 bases). Trimming took off 3 bases at V and 2 bases at J, with 16 bases between the two ends. Germline V CDR1 and CDR2: SGHRS, YFSETQ. This CDR3 is 16 amino acids long. The variable domain in full, completed from reference TRBV5-1 and TRBJ2-3, reads KAGVTQTPRYLIKTRGQQVTLSCSPISGHRSVSWYQQTPGQGLQFLFEYFSETQRNKGNFPGRFSGRQFSNSRSEMNVSTLELGDSALYLCASSSGLPTVTDTQYFGPGTRLTVL.

This clonotype was detected ten times or more. The gene calls are TRBV7-2 and TRBJ2-3; 12 bases match TRBD2. The V and J ends lost 6 bases and 6 bases, in that order; junction bases with no gene match: 7. This CDR3 region has 15 residues. CDR1 is SGHTA, CDR2 FQGNSA, per germline. CDR3 region: CASRQTSGRVDTQYF. The DNA of the CDR3 is TGTGCCAGCAGACAGACTAGCGGGAGAGTCGATACGCAGTATTTT.

This clonotype was detected ten times or more. The J gene is TRBJ2-1, the V gene TRBV5-1; D possibly corresponds to TRBD2 (6 bases). CDR3 length: 15 amino acids. Germline CDR1 reads SGHRS; CDR2 reads YFSETQ. Trimming left V 2 bases short and J 2 bases short, with 11 bases between. CDR3 DNA sequence: TGCGCCAGCAGCTTCGGCGGGACCACCTACAATGAGCAGTTCTTC. It yields the protein CASSFGGTTYNEQFF.

This clonotype was seen at least ten times. The genes are TRBV12-3 or TRBV12-4 and TRBJ2-1, with 13 bases lining up with TRBD2. The CDR3 loop spans 18 amino acids. The J segment lost 3 bases and the V segment lost 6 bases, leaving 11 bases of the junction unmatched. The DNA of the CDR3 is TGTGCCAGCAGCCCGGGACTAGCGGGACCCAGGGACTACAATGAGCAGTTCTTC. Residues: CASSPGLAGPRDYNEQFF.

This clonotype came up many times. The genes are TRBV9 and TRBJ2-1; 12 bases are a match to TRBD2. Germline CDR1 and CDR2: SGDLS and YYNGEE. Trimming at V came to 4 bases and at J to 8 bases, leaving 10 bases not matched to a gene. There are 16 residues in the CDR3. The CDR3: CASSTRGTSGLDEQFF. The CDR3 DNA is TGTGCCAGCAGCACCCGGGGGACTAGCGGGCTGGATGAGCAGTTCTTC.

The chain is built from TRBV11-3 and TRBJ2-2, with 11 bases identical to TRBD2. This CDR3 has 14 amino acids. Germline V CDR1 and CDR2: SGHNT, YENEEA. J lost 7 bases, V lost 5 bases, and 3 bases had no gene match. The CDR3 nucleotides read TGTGCCAGCAGCCCCGGGACTAGCGGCGGGGAGCTGTTTTTT. It codes for CASSPGTSGGELFF.

This clonotype was seen ten or more times. The chain links TRBV20-1 to TRBJ1-3; D perhaps matches TRBD1 (5 bases). This CDR3 is 15 amino acids long. Germline CDR1 is DFQATT and CDR2 is SNEGSKA (reference sequence). Trimming removed 2 bases at V and 6 bases at J, with 17 bases between. This CDR3 reads CSARNVAGGKNTIYF. The CDR3 DNA sequence: TGCAGTGCTAGAAACGTCGCGGGGGGGAAAAACACCATATATTTT.